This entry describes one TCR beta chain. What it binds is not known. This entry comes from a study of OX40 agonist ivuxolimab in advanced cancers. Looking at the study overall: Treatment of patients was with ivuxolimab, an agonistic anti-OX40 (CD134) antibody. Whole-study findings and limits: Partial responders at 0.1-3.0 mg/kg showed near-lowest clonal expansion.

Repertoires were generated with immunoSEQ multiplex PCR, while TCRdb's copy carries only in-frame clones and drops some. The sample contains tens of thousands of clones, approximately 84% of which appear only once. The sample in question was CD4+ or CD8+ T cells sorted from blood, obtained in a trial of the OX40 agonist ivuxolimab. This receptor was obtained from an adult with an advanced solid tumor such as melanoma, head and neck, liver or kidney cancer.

CDR3 bases: TGTGCCAGCAGCCCCCAACAGGGTGGGAACACTGAAGCTTTCTTT. The encoded protein is CASSPQQGGNTEAFF. The rearrangement uses TRBV11-2 and TRBJ1-1; D is perhaps TRBD1 (6 bases). This CDR3 spans 15 amino acids. Per the germline V gene, CDR1 is SGHAT and CDR2 is FQNNGV. Trimming took off 5 bases at V and 1 base at J, with 14 bases between the two ends.